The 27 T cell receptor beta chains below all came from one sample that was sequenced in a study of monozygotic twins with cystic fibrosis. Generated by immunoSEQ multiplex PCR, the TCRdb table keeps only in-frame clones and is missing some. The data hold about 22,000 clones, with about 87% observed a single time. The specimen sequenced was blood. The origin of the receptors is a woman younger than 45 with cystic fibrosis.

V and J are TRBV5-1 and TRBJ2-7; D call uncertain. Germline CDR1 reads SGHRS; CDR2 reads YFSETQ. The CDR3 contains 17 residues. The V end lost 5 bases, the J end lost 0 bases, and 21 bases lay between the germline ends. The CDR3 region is CASRGRQPNSVSYEQYF. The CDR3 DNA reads TGCGCCAGCAGGGGCCGTCAGCCAAACTCGGTCTCCTACGAGCAGTACTTC.

CDR3 in DNA: TGTGCCAGCAGCTTAAGGGCAGGGGCGAACACTGAAGCTTTCTTT. It yields the protein CASSLRAGANTEAFF. J is TRBJ1-1 and V is TRBV7-9; perhaps TRBD1 as D (6 bases). Germline assignment: CDR1 SEHNR and CDR2 FQNEAQ (reference sequence). V shed 2 bases and J shed 1 base, with 11 bases lying between them. The CDR3 runs to 15 residues.

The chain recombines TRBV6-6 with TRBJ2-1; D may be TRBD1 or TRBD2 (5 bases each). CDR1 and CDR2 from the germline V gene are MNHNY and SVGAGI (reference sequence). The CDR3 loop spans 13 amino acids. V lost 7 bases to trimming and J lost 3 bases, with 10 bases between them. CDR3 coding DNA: TGTGCCAGCACGGGGCCAGGCTACAATGAGCAGTTCTTC. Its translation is CASTGPGYNEQFF.

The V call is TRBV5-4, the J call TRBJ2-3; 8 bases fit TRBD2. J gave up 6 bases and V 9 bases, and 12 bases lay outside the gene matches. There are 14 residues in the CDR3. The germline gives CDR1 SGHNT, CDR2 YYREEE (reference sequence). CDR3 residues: CATGGLALPDTQYF. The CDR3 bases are TGTGCCACCGGTGGACTAGCCCTCCCGGATACGCAGTATTTT. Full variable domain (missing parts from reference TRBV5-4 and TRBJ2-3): ETGVTQSPTHLIKTRGQQVTLRCSSQSGHNTVSWYQQALGQGPQFIFQYYREEENGRGNFPPRFSGLQFPNYSSELNVNALELDDSALYLCATGGLALPDTQYFGPGTRLTVL.

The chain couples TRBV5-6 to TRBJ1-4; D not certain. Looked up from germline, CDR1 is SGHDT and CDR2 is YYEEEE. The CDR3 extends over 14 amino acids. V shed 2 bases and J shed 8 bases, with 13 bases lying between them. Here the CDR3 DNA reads TGTGCCAGCAGCTTATCGAGGAGGCAGGAAAAACTGTTTTTT. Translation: CASSLSRRQEKLFF.

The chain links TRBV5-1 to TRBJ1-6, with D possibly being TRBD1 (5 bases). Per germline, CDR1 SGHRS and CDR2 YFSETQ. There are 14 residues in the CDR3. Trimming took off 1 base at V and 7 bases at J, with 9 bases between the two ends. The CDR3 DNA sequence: TGCGCCAGCAGCTTGATGACAGACAATTCACCCCTCCACTTT. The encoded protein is CASSLMTDNSPLHF.

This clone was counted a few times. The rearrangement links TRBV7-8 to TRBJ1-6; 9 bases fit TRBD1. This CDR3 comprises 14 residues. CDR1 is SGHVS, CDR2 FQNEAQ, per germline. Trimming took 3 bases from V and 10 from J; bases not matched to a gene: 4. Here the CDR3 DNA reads TGTGCCAGCAGCTTTACAGGGGGCTACTCACCCCTCCACTTT. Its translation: CASSFTGGYSPLHF.

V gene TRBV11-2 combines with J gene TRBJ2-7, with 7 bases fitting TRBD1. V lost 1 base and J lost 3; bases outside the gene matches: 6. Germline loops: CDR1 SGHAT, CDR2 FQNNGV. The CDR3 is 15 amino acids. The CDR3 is CASSLVTDRNYEQYF. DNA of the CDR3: TGTGCCAGCAGCTTAGTTACGGACAGGAACTACGAGCAGTACTTC.

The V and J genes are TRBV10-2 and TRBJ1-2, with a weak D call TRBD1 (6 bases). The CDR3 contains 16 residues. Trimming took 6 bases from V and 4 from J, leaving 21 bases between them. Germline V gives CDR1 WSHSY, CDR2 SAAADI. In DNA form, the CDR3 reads TGCGCCAGCAGGAGAGGGCGGGACACCAAATCCTATGGCTACACCTTC. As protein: CASRRGRDTKSYGYTF.

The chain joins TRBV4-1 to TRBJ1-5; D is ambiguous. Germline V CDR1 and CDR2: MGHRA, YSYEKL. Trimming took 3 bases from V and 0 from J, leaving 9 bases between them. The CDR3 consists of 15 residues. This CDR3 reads CASSHDPHSNQPQHF. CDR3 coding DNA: TGCGCCAGCAGCCACGACCCCCATAGCAATCAGCCCCAGCATTTT.

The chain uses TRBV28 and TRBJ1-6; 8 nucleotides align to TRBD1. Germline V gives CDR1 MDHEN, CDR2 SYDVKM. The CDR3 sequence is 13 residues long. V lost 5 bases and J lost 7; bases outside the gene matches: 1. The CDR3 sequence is CASSGQGNSPLHF. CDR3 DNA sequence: TGTGCCAGCAGTGGACAGGGAAATTCACCCCTCCACTTT.

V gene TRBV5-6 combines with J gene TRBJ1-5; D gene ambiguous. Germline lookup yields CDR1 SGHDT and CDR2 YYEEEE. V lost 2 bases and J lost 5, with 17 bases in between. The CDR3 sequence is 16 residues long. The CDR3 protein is CASSLRQEGIDQPQHF. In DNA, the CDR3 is TGTGCCAGCAGCTTAAGGCAAGAAGGGATAGATCAGCCCCAGCATTTT.

The CDR3: CASTSIGSNTEAFF. CDR3 nucleotide sequence: TGTGCCAGCACCTCGATAGGGAGTAACACTGAAGCTTTCTTT. This chain uses TRBV6-5 with TRBJ1-1, with no clear D. Germline CDR1 reads MNHEY; CDR2 reads SVGAGI. The V and J ends lost 7 bases and 2 bases respectively, with 14 bases between them. This CDR3 comprises 14 residues.

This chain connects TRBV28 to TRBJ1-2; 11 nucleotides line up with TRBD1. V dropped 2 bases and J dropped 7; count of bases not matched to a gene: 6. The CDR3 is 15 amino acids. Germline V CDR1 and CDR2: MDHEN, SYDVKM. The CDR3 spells CASSLTDRGRGGYTF. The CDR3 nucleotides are TGTGCCAGCAGTTTAACGGACAGGGGGCGAGGTGGCTACACCTTC.

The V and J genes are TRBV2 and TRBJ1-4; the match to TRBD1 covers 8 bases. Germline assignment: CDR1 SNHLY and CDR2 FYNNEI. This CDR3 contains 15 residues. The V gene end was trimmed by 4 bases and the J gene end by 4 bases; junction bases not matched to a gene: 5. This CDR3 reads CASSAQGGVNEKLFF. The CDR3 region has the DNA TGTGCCAGCAGTGCACAGGGGGGGGTTAATGAAAAACTGTTTTTT.

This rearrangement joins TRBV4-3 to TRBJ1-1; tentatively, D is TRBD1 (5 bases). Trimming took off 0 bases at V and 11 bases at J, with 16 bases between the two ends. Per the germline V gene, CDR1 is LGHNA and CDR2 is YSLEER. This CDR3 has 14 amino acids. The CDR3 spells CASSQDGGVSEAFF. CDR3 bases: TGCGCCAGCAGCCAAGATGGGGGGGTCTCCGAGGCTTTCTTT.

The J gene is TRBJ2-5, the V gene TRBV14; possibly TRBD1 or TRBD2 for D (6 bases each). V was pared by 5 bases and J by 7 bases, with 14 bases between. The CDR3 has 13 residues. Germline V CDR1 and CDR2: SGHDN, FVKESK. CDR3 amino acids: CASSRGVQRTQYF. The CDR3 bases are TGTGCCAGCAGCAGGGGGGTTCAGAGGACCCAGTACTTC.

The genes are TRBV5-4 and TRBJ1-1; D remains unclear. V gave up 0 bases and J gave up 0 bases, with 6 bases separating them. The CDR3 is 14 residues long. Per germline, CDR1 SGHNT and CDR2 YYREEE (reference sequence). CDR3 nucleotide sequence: TGTGCCAGCAGCTTGGAACAAATGAACACTGAAGCTTTCTTT. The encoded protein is CASSLEQMNTEAFF.

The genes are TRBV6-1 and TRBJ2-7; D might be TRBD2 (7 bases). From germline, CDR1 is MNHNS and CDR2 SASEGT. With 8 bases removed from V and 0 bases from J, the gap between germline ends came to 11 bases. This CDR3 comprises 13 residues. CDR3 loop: CASGRGGSYEQYF. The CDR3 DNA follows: TGTGCCAGCGGTAGGGGGGGCTCCTACGAGCAGTACTTC.

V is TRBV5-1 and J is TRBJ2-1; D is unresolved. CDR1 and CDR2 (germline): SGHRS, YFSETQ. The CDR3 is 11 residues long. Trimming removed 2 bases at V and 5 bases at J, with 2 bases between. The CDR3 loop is CASSLDNEQFF. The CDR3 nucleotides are TGCGCCAGCAGCTTAGACAATGAGCAGTTCTTC.

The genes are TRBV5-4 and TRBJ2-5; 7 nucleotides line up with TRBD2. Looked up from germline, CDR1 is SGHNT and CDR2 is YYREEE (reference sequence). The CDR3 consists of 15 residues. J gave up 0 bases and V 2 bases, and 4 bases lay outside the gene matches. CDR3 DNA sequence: TGTGCCAGCAGCTTCCCTAGCGGAAACCAAGAGACCCAGTACTTC. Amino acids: CASSFPSGNQETQYF.

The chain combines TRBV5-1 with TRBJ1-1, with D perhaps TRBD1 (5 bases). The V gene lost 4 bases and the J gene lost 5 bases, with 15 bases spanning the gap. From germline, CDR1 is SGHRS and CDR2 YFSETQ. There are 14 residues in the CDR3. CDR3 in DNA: TGCGCCAGCAGCACGGGGCCCCCGGAGACTGAAGCTTTCTTT. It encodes CASSTGPPETEAFF.

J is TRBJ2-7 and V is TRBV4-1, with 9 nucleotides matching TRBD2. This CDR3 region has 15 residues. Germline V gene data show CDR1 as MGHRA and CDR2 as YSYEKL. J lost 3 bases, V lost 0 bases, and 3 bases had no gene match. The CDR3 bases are TGCGCCAGCAGCCAAGAGGGGACTAGCAGCTACGAGCAGTACTTC. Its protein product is CASSQEGTSSYEQYF.

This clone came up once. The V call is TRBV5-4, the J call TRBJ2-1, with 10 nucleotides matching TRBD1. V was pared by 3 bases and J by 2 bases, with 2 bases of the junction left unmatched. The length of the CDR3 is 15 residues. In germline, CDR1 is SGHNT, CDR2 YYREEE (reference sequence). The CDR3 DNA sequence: TGTGCCAGCAGCTGGGACAGGGGCACCTACAATGAGCAGTTCTTC. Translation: CASSWDRGTYNEQFF.

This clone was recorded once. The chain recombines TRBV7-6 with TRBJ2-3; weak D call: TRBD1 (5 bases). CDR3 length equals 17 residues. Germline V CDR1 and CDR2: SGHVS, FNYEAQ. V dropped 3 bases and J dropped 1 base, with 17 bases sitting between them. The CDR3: CASSLGVLDSGTDTQYF. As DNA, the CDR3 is TGTGCCAGCAGCTTGGGCGTCCTAGACAGCGGCACAGATACGCAGTATTTT. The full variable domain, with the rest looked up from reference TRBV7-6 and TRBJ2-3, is GAGVSQSPRYKVTKRGQDVALRCDPISGHVSLYWYRQALGQGPEFLTYFNYEAQQDKSGLPNDRFSAERPEGSISTLTIQRTEQRDSAMYRCASSLGVLDSGTDTQYFGPGTRLTVL.

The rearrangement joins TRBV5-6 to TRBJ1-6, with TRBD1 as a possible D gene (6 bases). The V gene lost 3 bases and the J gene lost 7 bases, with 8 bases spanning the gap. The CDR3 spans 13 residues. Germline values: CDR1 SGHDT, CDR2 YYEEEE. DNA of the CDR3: TGTGCCAGCAGCTCTGGGACAAATTCACCCCTCCACTTT. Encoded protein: CASSSGTNSPLHF.

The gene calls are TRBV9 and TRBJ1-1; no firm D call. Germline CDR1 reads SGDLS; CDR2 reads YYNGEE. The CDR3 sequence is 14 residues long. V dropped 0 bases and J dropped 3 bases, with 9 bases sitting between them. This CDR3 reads CASSVGGTDTEAFF. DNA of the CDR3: TGTGCCAGCAGCGTAGGGGGTACAGACACTGAAGCTTTCTTT.